Each of the 19 T cell receptor beta chains below was sequenced from the same sample in a study of blood T cell repertoires in COVID-19. Sequencing was performed with immunoSEQ multiplex PCR; in TCRdb, only in-frame clones are kept and a portion is missing. The sample carries around 50,000 clones, 89% recorded once. Sequenced input: peripheral blood. These receptors came from a human donor in a cohort sampled during active COVID-19.

V gene TRBV9 combines with J gene TRBJ1-2, with 7 bases matching TRBD1. The CDR3 length is 15 residues. V shed 3 bases and J 6 bases; nucleotides not matched to a gene: 11. Germline-derived CDR1 and CDR2 are SGDLS and YYNGEE. The CDR3 DNA is TGTGCCAGCAGCGGCACTGCGACAGGGATACATGGCTACACCTTC. The encoded protein is CASSGTATGIHGYTF. The full variable domain, completed using reference TRBV9 and TRBJ1-2, is DSGVTQTPKHLITATGQRVTLRCSPRSGDLSVYWYQQSLDQGLQFLIQYYNGEERAKGNILERFSAQQFPDLHSELNLSSLELGDSALYFCASSGTATGIHGYTFGSGTRLTVV.

This chain's CDR3 is CATSRDGVNQPQHF. The CDR3, as DNA: TGTGCCACCAGCAGAGATGGAGTGAATCAGCCCCAGCATTTT. The chain joins TRBV15 to TRBJ1-5; D is unresolved. Trimming left V 0 bases short and J 4 bases short, with 7 bases between. This CDR3 has 14 amino acids. Per the germline V gene, CDR1 is LNHNV and CDR2 is YYDKDF (reference sequence).

This clone came up once. The V and J genes are TRBV11-1 and TRBJ2-7; D not resolved. With 5 bases removed from V and 6 bases from J, the gap between germline ends came to 11 bases. Germline V gene sequence: CDR1 SGHAT, CDR2 FQDESV (reference sequence). The CDR3 covers 12 residues. The CDR3 DNA reads TGTGCCAGCAGCCCGAAACCGGGCGAGCAGTACTTC. This sequence encodes CASSPKPGEQYF.

This chain connects TRBV19 to TRBJ2-1; 7 bases match TRBD2. The V gene's germline CDR1 is LNHDA and CDR2 SQIVND (reference sequence). J was trimmed by 5 bases and V by 2 bases; bases with no gene match: 6. This CDR3 spans 15 amino acids. CDR3 in DNA: TGTGCCAGTAGTATATATGCGGGAGAGCACAATGAGCAGTTCTTC. Residues: CASSIYAGEHNEQFF. Complete variable domain (other parts from reference TRBV19 and TRBJ2-1): DGGITQSPKYLFRKEGQNVTLSCEQNLNHDAMYWYRQDPGQGLRLIYYSQIVNDFQKGDIAEGYSVSREKKESFPLTVTSAQKNPTAFYLCASSIYAGEHNEQFFGPGTRLTVL.

V gene TRBV3-1 (or the pseudogene TRBV3-2) combines with J gene TRBJ1-2; possible D gene TRBD1, 5 bases. Germline V gene lookup returns CDR1 LGHDT and CDR2 YNNKEL (reference sequence). This CDR3 spans 15 amino acids. V dropped 4 bases and J dropped 4 bases, with 16 bases sitting between them. CDR3 in DNA: TGTGCCAGCAGCCTCAGGCGGGGGAGTGGCTATGGCTACACCTTC. It translates to CASSLRRGSGYGYTF.

The chain recombines TRBV29-1 with TRBJ1-3; possible D gene TRBD1, 6 bases. Trimming cost V 1 base and J 5 bases, with 9 bases left between them. The CDR3 length is 13 residues. The germline V gene has CDR1 SQVTM and CDR2 ANQGSEA. CDR3 protein: CSVEVTGRNTIYF. DNA for the CDR3: TGCAGCGTTGAAGTGACAGGCCGAAACACCATATATTTT.

The chain carries TRBV19 and TRBJ2-7, with 9 bases lining up with TRBD1. This CDR3 is built from 15 residues. Unmatched junction bases numbered 9, after V lost 2 bases and J lost 7 bases. The germline V gene encodes CDR1 LNHDA and CDR2 SQIVND (reference sequence). CDR3 region: CASSIIGTGYMEQYF. The CDR3 DNA sequence: TGTGCCAGTAGTATAATTGGGACAGGGTACATGGAGCAGTACTTC.

J is TRBJ2-5 and V is TRBV12-3 or TRBV12-4; 7 nucleotides agree with TRBD2. V lost 3 bases and J lost 5; bases outside the gene matches: 3. This CDR3 region has 13 residues. This CDR3 reads CASSFHGRETQYF. CDR3 bases: TGTGCCAGCAGTTTTCACGGGAGGGAGACCCAGTACTTC.

The CDR3 region is CASKRGGNEQFF. The CDR3 DNA sequence: TGTGCCAGCAAAAGGGGCGGCAATGAGCAGTTCTTC. The chain is built from TRBV2 and TRBJ2-1; possibly TRBD1 for D (5 bases). The CDR3 spans 12 residues. Germline-derived CDR1 and CDR2 are SNHLY and FYNNEI. V lost 7 bases and J lost 6, with 10 bases in between.

The chain links TRBV7-8 to TRBJ1-1, with 8 positions matching TRBD1. The V gene's germline CDR1 is SGHVS and CDR2 FQNEAQ. CDR3 length: 15 amino acids. J was trimmed by 3 bases and V by 5 bases; bases with no gene match: 8. The DNA of the CDR3 is TGTGCCAGCAGCGTCAGGGGGCGCGGGGACACTGAAGCTTTCTTT. Amino acids: CASSVRGRGDTEAFF. Together with reference TRBV7-8 and TRBJ1-1, the CDR3 gives the full variable domain: GAGVSQSPRYKVAKRGQDVALRCDPISGHVSLFWYQQALGQGPEFLTYFQNEAQLDKSGLPSDRFFAERPEGSVSTLKIQRTQQEDSAVYLCASSVRGRGDTEAFFGQGTRLTVV.

The rearrangement joins TRBV20-1 to TRBJ2-7; D might be TRBD2 (6 bases). This CDR3 comprises 14 residues. Deletions cut 3 bases from V and 6 bases from J, with 18 bases between. CDR1 DFQATT and CDR2 SNEGSKA come from the germline V gene (reference sequence). The CDR3 coding sequence is TGCAGTGCTAGTCCTGTGACTAGAGATCGCGAGCAGTACTTC. This encodes CSASPVTRDREQYF.

The genes are TRBV6-5 and TRBJ1-6; D is unclear. The CDR3 runs 15 residues. Germline V gene sequence: CDR1 MNHEY, CDR2 SVGAGI. V was cut by 5 bases and J by 6 bases, with 14 bases left in between. The CDR3 spells CASSPRGRGNSPLHF. DNA for the CDR3: TGTGCCAGCAGTCCCCGCGGTCGTGGTAATTCACCCCTCCACTTT.

This clone has a single count. The rearrangement joins TRBV5-6 to TRBJ2-5; 10 nucleotides line up with TRBD1. CDR3 length: 16 residues. After removal of 4 bases from V and 5 bases from J, the junction contained 11 bases not matched to a gene. CDR1 is SGHDT and CDR2 is YYEEEE in the germline V gene. The CDR3 reads CASSHVDRGLTETQYF. The CDR3 bases are TGTGCCAGCAGCCACGTCGACAGGGGGCTGACCGAGACCCAGTACTTC.

Only a few counts were recorded for this clone. The chain recombines TRBV28 with TRBJ2-7; TRBD2 is a possible D gene (7 bases). This CDR3 region has 17 residues. The germline gives CDR1 MDHEN, CDR2 SYDVKM. The ends were cut back, 6 bases at V and 0 bases at J, with 21 bases in the middle. For the CDR3, the DNA is TGTGCCAGCAGCAGATGGGGGGGGCGGACGGGCTCCTACGAGCAGTACTTC. Protein product: CASSRWGGRTGSYEQYF.

This chain links TRBV4-1 with TRBJ2-3; TRBD2 aligns across 8 bases. With 3 bases clipped from V and 4 bases from J, the junction kept 12 bases outside the gene matches. The CDR3 loop spans 17 amino acids. Germline CDR1 and CDR2: MGHRA and YSYEKL. Written as DNA, the CDR3 is TGCGCCAGCAGCCATGTCACCGGGACTAGGTTTTCAGATACGCAGTATTTT. Protein sequence: CASSHVTGTRFSDTQYF.

This clone was seen just once. The V gene is TRBV4-1, the J gene TRBJ1-2; 7 bases are shared with TRBD1. This CDR3 comprises 14 residues. Per the germline V gene, CDR1 is MGHRA and CDR2 is YSYEKL. Trimming at V came to 0 bases and at J to 8 bases, leaving 6 bases not matched to a gene. The CDR3 region has the DNA TGCGCCAGCAGCCAAGAGGAGGGGGCGGGAGGCTACACCTTC. Amino acid sequence: CASSQEEGAGGYTF.

This clone showed up just once. The chain is built from TRBV19 and TRBJ1-2; 10 bases match TRBD1. The germline gives CDR1 LNHDA, CDR2 SQIVND (reference sequence). This CDR3 region has 14 residues. The junction had 3 bases not matched to a gene; V was cut back by 3 bases and J by 5 bases. The CDR3 sequence is CASSMGQGRYGYTF. DNA for the CDR3: TGTGCCAGTAGTATGGGACAGGGGAGGTATGGCTACACCTTC.

This chain uses TRBV19 with TRBJ1-5; TRBD1 agrees at 9 bases. Germline lookup yields CDR1 LNHDA and CDR2 SQIVND (reference sequence). There are 16 residues in the CDR3. V was pared by 5 bases and J by 5 bases, with 10 bases of the junction left unmatched. CDR3 nucleotide sequence: TGTGCCAGTAGTCGGATCCGACAGGGGGGTTATCAGCCCCAGCATTTT. Encoded protein: CASSRIRQGGYQPQHF.

The chain is built from TRBV11-2 and TRBJ2-7; TRBD2 matches 8 bases. The CDR3 runs to 14 residues. J gave up 7 bases and V 1 base, and 6 bases lay outside the gene matches. Germline CDR1 reads SGHAT; CDR2 reads FQNNGV. The CDR3 region is CASSLAREGREQYF. The CDR3 DNA is TGTGCCAGCAGCTTAGCCCGGGAGGGCCGAGAGCAGTACTTC.